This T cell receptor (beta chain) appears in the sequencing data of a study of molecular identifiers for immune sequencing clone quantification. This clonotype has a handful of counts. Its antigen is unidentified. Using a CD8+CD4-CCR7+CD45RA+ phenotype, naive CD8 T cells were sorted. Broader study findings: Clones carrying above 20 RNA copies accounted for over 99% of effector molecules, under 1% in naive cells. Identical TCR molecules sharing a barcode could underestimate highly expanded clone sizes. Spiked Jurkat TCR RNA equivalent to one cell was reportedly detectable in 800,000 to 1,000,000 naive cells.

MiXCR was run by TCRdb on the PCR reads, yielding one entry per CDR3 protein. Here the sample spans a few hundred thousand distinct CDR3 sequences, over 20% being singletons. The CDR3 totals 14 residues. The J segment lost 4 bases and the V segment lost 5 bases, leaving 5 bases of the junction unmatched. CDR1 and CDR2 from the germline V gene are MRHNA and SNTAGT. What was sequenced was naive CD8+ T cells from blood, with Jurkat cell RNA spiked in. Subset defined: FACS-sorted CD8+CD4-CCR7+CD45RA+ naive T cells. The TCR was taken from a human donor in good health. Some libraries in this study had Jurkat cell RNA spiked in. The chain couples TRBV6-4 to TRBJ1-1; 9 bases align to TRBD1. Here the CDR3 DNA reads TGTGCCAGCAGTTCAACAGGGGGCCTCACTGAAGCTTTCTTT. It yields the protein CASSSTGGLTEAFF.